Listed below are T cell receptor beta chains from one sample, sequenced in a study of cytomegalovirus exposure and HLA in healthy donors. Sequenced by immunoSEQ multiplex PCR; TCRdb stores in-frame clones only, minus some. The sample has some 77,000 clones, almost 80% seen once. The material sequenced was PBMCs. The receptors shown here come from a woman between 40 and 50 years old in good health and CMV-seropositive. CDR3s include the opening cysteine and the closing phenylalanine or tryptophan. D genes are given only for firm matches. Clone size is given for some rows only: seen once, a few or many times, or a class if the clone is expanded.

D gene	V gene	J gene	clone size	CDR3 DNA	CDR3 protein
TRBD2	TRBV4-1	TRBJ2-3	NA	TGCGCCAGCAGCCACGGGACTAGCGGGGGGGCTTCAGATACGCAGTATTTT	CASSHGTSGGASDTQYF
TRBD1	TRBV13	TRBJ2-7	NA	TGTGCCAGCAGCTCTTCGACAGGGAGCGACGAGCAGTACTTC	CASSSSTGSDEQYF
NA	TRBV29-1	TRBJ2-3	NA	TGCAGCGTTGAGCGGGGCGGCAGCACAGATACGCAGTATTTT	CSVERGGSTDTQYF
TRBD2	TRBV6-5	TRBJ2-7	once	TGTGCCAGCAGTTTTACCTCCCGACTCGCGGGGGGCGAGCAGTACTTC	CASSFTSRLAGGEQYF
TRBD1	TRBV25-1	TRBJ2-3	NA	TGTGCCAGCAGTGAAAGACAGGGGTCGGAAACAGATACGCAGTATTTT	CASSERQGSETDTQYF
NA	TRBV7-9	TRBJ2-7	NA	TGTGCCAGCAGCCCCGGCAGGCTTCATAGTGAGCAGTACTTC	CASSPGRLHSEQYF
NA	TRBV18	TRBJ1-5	NA	TGTGCCAGCTCACCCTGGGGGGGGATCAATCAGCCCCAGCATTTT	CASSPWGGINQPQHF
NA	TRBV5-8	TRBJ2-4	NA	TGTGCCAGCAGCTTGGCCTTAACTAGCCTAGCCAAAAACATTCAGTACTTC	CASSLALTSLAKNIQYF
NA	TRBV30	TRBJ1-4	once	TGTGCCTGGACCAGCGGGGGGTTAATTACAGGAGTAGGCCAGAGTGAAAAACTGTTTTTT	CAWTSGGLITGVGQSEKLFF
NA	TRBV27	TRBJ1-1	NA	TGTGCCAGCAGTTTCGGTCCCTCAGGTAACACTGAAGCTTTCTTT	CASSFGPSGNTEAFF
TRBD2	TRBV7-9	TRBJ2-3	NA	TGTGCCAGCAGCTTAATGGGACTAGCGGAGTCAGATACGCAGTATTTT	CASSLMGLAESDTQYF
TRBD2	TRBV9	TRBJ2-5	NA	TGTGCCAGCAGCGTAGAGGCGGGGGGGATCCAAGAGACCCAGTACTTC	CASSVEAGGIQETQYF
TRBD2	TRBV11-2	TRBJ2-2	NA	TGTGCCAGCAGCTTTAGCGGGGGGACCGGGGAGCTGTTTTTT	CASSFSGGTGELFF
TRBD1	TRBV6-5	TRBJ2-5	NA	TGTGCCAGCAGCCGGGACAGGGGAGAGACCCAGTACTTC	CASSRDRGETQYF
NA	TRBV28	TRBJ1-1	NA	TGTGCCAGCAGTTTATTACAACCCAGCAGGCTGAACACTGAAGCTTTCTTT	CASSLLQPSRLNTEAFF
TRBD2	TRBV30	TRBJ2-1	NA	TGTGCCTGGAGTACCGGGACTAGCGGGAGTCAGTTCTTC	CAWSTGTSGSQFF
TRBD1	TRBV28	TRBJ2-7	NA	TGTGCCAGCAGTTTAATGGACGGTCAGGGGGCCCCTGACGAGCAGTACTTC	CASSLMDGQGAPDEQYF
NA	TRBV2	TRBJ2-2	NA	TGTGCCAGCAGAACCGGGAAGTTCGCGAACACCGGGGAGCTGTTTTTT	CASRTGKFANTGELFF
NA	TRBV2	TRBJ2-7	NA	TGTGCCAGCACCGACCAGGGCTACGAGCAGTACTTC	CASTDQGYEQYF
NA	TRBV5-1	TRBJ2-3	NA	TGCGCCAGTCACCTCCTCCCAGAAGATACGCAGTATTTT	CASHLLPEDTQYF
TRBD1	TRBV19	TRBJ1-5	NA	TGTGCCAGTAGTAGGCAGGGGGTTAGCAATCAGCCCCAGCATTTT	CASSRQGVSNQPQHF
TRBD1	TRBV7-9	TRBJ1-6	medium-sized	TGTGCCAGCAGCTCCCACGACAGGGCCGGGAGCGGTTCACCCCTCCACTTT	CASSSHDRAGSGSPLHF
NA	TRBV20-1	TRBJ2-1	NA	TGCAGTGCTAGAGATCGGAATGAGCAGTTCTTC	CSARDRNEQFF
TRBD2	TRBV13	TRBJ2-5	NA	TGTGCCAGCAGCTTAATCCGGCGGGAGGGCCGAGAGACCCAGTACTTC	CASSLIRREGRETQYF
TRBD1	TRBV12-5	TRBJ1-1	NA	TGTGCTAGTGGCACGGGACAGGGGCGTACTGAAGCTTTCTTT	CASGTGQGRTEAFF
NA	TRBV6-5	TRBJ2-5	few	TGTGCCAGCAGCTCGGAGACGACCCAGTACTTC	CASSSETTQYF
NA	TRBV2	TRBJ2-6	few	TGTGCCAGCAGTGAATTTAGCTCTGGGGCCAACGTCCTGACTTTC	CASSEFSSGANVLTF
NA	TRBV28	TRBJ2-3	NA	TGTGCCAGCAGGACAGACAACAGGGTTACGCAGTATTTT	CASRTDNRVTQYF
TRBD1	TRBV6-5	TRBJ1-6	NA	TGTGCCAGAGACAGGGGGCGACTGGGTAATTCACCCCTCCACTTT	CARDRGRLGNSPLHF
TRBD1	TRBV6-4	TRBJ2-2	NA	TGTGCCAGCAGTCCCACAGGGGGCGACACCGGGGAGCTGTTTTTT	CASSPTGGDTGELFF
NA	TRBV5-5	TRBJ2-5	NA	TGTGCCAGCAGTTTTGGCTTTTCACAAGAGACCCAGTACTTC	CASSFGFSQETQYF
TRBD2	TRBV4-2	TRBJ2-1	NA	TGTGCCAGCAGCCATCCTAGCGGGGGGGCCTCCTACAATGAGCAGTTCTTC	CASSHPSGGASYNEQFF
NA	TRBV7-2	TRBJ2-2	NA	TGTGCCAGCAAGAAAGATGGAGGCACCGGGGAGCTGTTTTTT	CASKKDGGTGELFF
NA	TRBV2	TRBJ2-7	NA	TGTGCCAGCGACAATCCTAGCGCAACCTACGAGCAGTACTTC	CASDNPSATYEQYF
NA	TRBV5-6	TRBJ1-2	once	TGTGCCAGCAGCATGGACAGCTATGGCTACACCTTC	CASSMDSYGYTF
TRBD1	TRBV5-4	TRBJ1-3	NA	TGTGCCAGCAGCTTGGGGACAGGGGTTGGAAACACCATATATTTT	CASSLGTGVGNTIYF
NA	TRBV9	TRBJ2-1	once	TGTGCCAGCAGCGAGAACTTATTCTCCTACAATGAGCAGTTCTTC	CASSENLFSYNEQFF
NA	TRBV5-1	TRBJ2-1	NA	TGCGCCAGCAGCGTGACCGACAGGAGCTACAATGAGCAGTTCTTC	CASSVTDRSYNEQFF
TRBD1	TRBV7-9	TRBJ2-1	NA	TGTGCCAGCAGCTTAGGGACAGGGAGCTCCTACAATGAGCAGTTCTTC	CASSLGTGSSYNEQFF
TRBD2	TRBV6-1	TRBJ2-3	NA	TGTGCCAGCAGTGAAAGATTCGGGGGAGGGGCAGATACGCAGTATTTT	CASSERFGGGADTQYF
NA	TRBV5-6	TRBJ1-2	NA	TGTGCCAGCAGCTTGTTCCCGGATGGCTACACCTTC	CASSLFPDGYTF
TRBD2	TRBV9	TRBJ2-1	NA	TGTGCCAGCAGCGTTAGCGGGGGTCAGGGCAATGAGCAGTTCTTC	CASSVSGGQGNEQFF
NA	TRBV5-1	TRBJ1-1	NA	TGCGCCAGCAGCTTGGAAACCAGGAACACTGAAGCTTTCTTT	CASSLETRNTEAFF
TRBD1	TRBV18	TRBJ2-5	NA	TGTGCCAGCTCATTAATCGGGACAGAGGAGACCCAGTACTTC	CASSLIGTEETQYF
NA	TRBV18	TRBJ1-1	NA	TGTGCCAGCTCACCACCAGCCTTGAACACTGAAGCTTTCTTT	CASSPPALNTEAFF
TRBD1	TRBV6-1	TRBJ2-7	NA	TGTGCCAGCAGTGGCCGGGACAGAGGGACCAAAGGCGAGCAGTACTTC	CASSGRDRGTKGEQYF
TRBD1	TRBV30	TRBJ2-7	once	TGTGCCTGGAGCACGGGACAGGTATCCTACGAGCAGTACTTC	CAWSTGQVSYEQYF
NA	TRBV5-6	TRBJ1-5	few	TGTGCCAGCAGCTTGGCGGGAAAGCCCCAGCATTTT	CASSLAGKPQHF
NA	TRBV30	TRBJ1-4	NA	TGTGCCTGGAGTCAGGGAACTAATGAAAAACTGTTTTTT	CAWSQGTNEKLFF
NA	TRBV6-5	TRBJ1-6	NA	TGTGCCAGCACCCCCCGTAGGGGTTTGACTTCACCCCTCCACTTT	CASTPRRGLTSPLHF